This entry concerns a single T cell receptor beta chain. Different DNA sequences within this sample yield the same CDR3. TCRdb keeps only in-frame clones here, not all; method: immunoSEQ multiplex PCR. The data contain over 110,000 clones, 80% to 90% of them seen just once; the ten biggest clones take up 1.4%. The CDR3 spans 12 residues. Trimming removed 1 base at V and 5 bases at J, with 4 bases between. The germline V gene has CDR1 MNHNS and CDR2 SASEGT. The sample belongs to a study of cytomegalovirus exposure and HLA in healthy donors. The V gene is TRBV6-1, the J gene TRBJ2-3; D is unclear. Sequenced input: PBMCs. The clonotype originates from a woman in her thirties in good health and CMV-seronegative. The CDR3 protein is CASSEVLDTQYF. The CDR3 nucleotides are TGTGCCAGCAGTGAAGTACTAGATACGCAGTATTTT.